This entry lists 19 T cell receptor beta chains sequenced from one sample in a study of T cell responses to AZD1222 COVID-19 vaccine. Clones were read by immunoSEQ multiplex PCR, and TCRdb kept only the in-frame ones, dropping some. The sample shows approximately 120,000 clones, 75% to 90% of them seen only once. Sequences were derived from peripheral blood, sampled 28 days after the second AZD1222 dose. All receptors come from an adult who received the AZD1222 COVID-19 vaccine.

V usage is TRBV14 and J usage is TRBJ1-2, with a weak D call TRBD1 (6 bases). V shed 0 bases and J shed 7 bases, with 15 bases lying between them. Germline V gene sequence: CDR1 SGHDN, CDR2 FVKESK. CDR3 length equals 15 residues. The CDR3 spells CASSQEEGRGIGYTF. CDR3 nucleotides: TGTGCCAGCAGCCAAGAAGAGGGCAGGGGTATTGGCTACACCTTC.

The chain combines TRBV5-8 with TRBJ1-6; no firm D call. CDR1 SGHTS and CDR2 YDEGEE come from the germline V gene. This CDR3 is 15 amino acids long. Trimming took 9 bases from V and 0 from J, leaving 13 bases between them. CDR3 residues: CATQLPGSYNSPLHF. For the CDR3, the DNA is TGTGCCACCCAGCTCCCCGGCTCCTATAATTCACCCCTCCACTTT.

This clone is a singleton in its sample. This chain joins TRBV4-3 and TRBJ1-1; D is possibly TRBD1 (5 bases). This CDR3 has 13 residues. CDR1 LGHNA and CDR2 YSLEER come from the germline V gene. The V end lost 4 bases, the J end lost 7 bases, and 13 bases lay between the germline ends. In nucleotides, the CDR3 is TGCGCCAGCAGCCCCAGGGCGGAGAGTGAAGCTTTCTTT. It encodes CASSPRAESEAFF.

The V and J genes are TRBV7-6 and TRBJ2-1, with D perhaps TRBD2 (6 bases). Germline V gene lookup returns CDR1 SGHVS and CDR2 FNYEAQ. This CDR3 has 15 residues. V was pared by 5 bases and J by 0 bases, with 11 bases between. The CDR3, as DNA: TGTGCCAGCAGCCCCGCGGGAAGCTCCTACAATGAGCAGTTCTTC. It yields the protein CASSPAGSSYNEQFF.

This chain uses TRBV24-1 with TRBJ2-5, with a tentative D call TRBD1 (6 bases). The ends were cut back, 7 bases at V and 2 bases at J, with 13 bases in the middle. CDR3 length: 14 amino acids. Germline V gene sequence: CDR1 KGHDR, CDR2 SFDVKD. This CDR3 reads CATSPGQNQETQYF. The CDR3 DNA reads as TGTGCCACCAGCCCCGGACAGAATCAAGAGACCCAGTACTTC.

This clone has only a few counts. The chain has TRBV5-4 and TRBJ1-5; D is undetermined. This CDR3 has 13 residues. The V and J ends lost 0 bases and 1 base respectively, with 2 bases between them. Germline CDR1 and CDR2: SGHNT and YYREEE (reference sequence). CDR3 amino acids: CASSLESNQPQHF. The CDR3 DNA sequence: TGTGCCAGCAGCTTGGAGAGCAATCAGCCCCAGCATTTT. The full variable domain, completed using reference TRBV5-4 and TRBJ1-5, is ETGVTQSPTHLIKTRGQQVTLRCSSQSGHNTVSWYQQALGQGPQFIFQYYREEENGRGNFPPRFSGLQFPNYSSELNVNALELDDSALYLCASSLESNQPQHFGDGTRLSIL.

The chain has TRBV7-2 and TRBJ1-6; D is undetermined. The length of the CDR3 is 15 residues. V was pared by 1 base and J by 7 bases, with 11 bases between. Germline V gene lookup returns CDR1 SGHTA and CDR2 FQGNSA. CDR3 sequence (DNA): TGTGCCAGCAGCTTAGTTGTATTGGGGAATTCACCCCTCCACTTT. Encoded protein: CASSLVVLGNSPLHF.

The genes are TRBV30 and TRBJ1-1, with a tentative D call TRBD1 (5 bases). The V end was cut by 2 bases, the J end by 2 bases, with 15 bases between. The CDR3 loop spans 15 amino acids. Germline CDR1 GTSNPN, CDR2 SVGIG (reference sequence). The CDR3 here is CAWSSQANLNTEAFF. CDR3 nucleotide sequence: TGTGCCTGGAGTTCACAGGCCAACCTCAACACTGAAGCTTTCTTT.

The chain employs TRBV4-1 and TRBJ2-3, with 12 bases matching TRBD2. V shed 4 bases, J shed 1 base, and the junction held 12 bases outside the gene matches. CDR1 MGHRA and CDR2 YSYEKL come from the germline V gene. The CDR3 extends over 19 amino acids. The CDR3 DNA reads as TGCGCCAGCAGCCTCAGACTAGCGGGGGTTGATATGGGCACAGATACGCAGTATTTT. It specifies CASSLRLAGVDMGTDTQYF.

The chain carries TRBV19 and TRBJ1-2; weak D call: TRBD1 (6 bases). This CDR3 has 14 residues. The V end was cut by 4 bases, the J end by 4 bases, with 13 bases between. Germline V gene sequence: CDR1 LNHDA, CDR2 SQIVND (reference sequence). CDR3 loop: CASSTQGPSYGYTF. The CDR3 DNA follows: TGTGCCAGTAGTACACAGGGCCCCAGCTATGGCTACACCTTC.

This clone came up a few times. This chain connects TRBV25-1 to TRBJ1-1, with unresolved D. The germline V gene encodes CDR1 MGHDK and CDR2 SYGVNS. V was shortened by 4 bases and J by 5 bases, with 11 bases between the two germline ends. This CDR3 has 13 residues. This chain's CDR3 is CASSAAARTEAFF. CDR3 in DNA: TGTGCCAGCAGTGCGGCAGCCCGGACTGAAGCTTTCTTT.

The chain recombines TRBV2 with TRBJ2-6; D unclear. Trimming left V 6 bases short and J 3 bases short, with 3 bases between. The CDR3 consists of 12 residues. The V gene's germline CDR1 is SNHLY and CDR2 FYNNEI. For the CDR3, the DNA is TGTGCCAGCAGCTTTGGGGCCAACGTCCTGACTTTC. Translated: CASSFGANVLTF. Together with reference TRBV2 and TRBJ2-6, the CDR3 gives the full variable domain: EPEVTQTPSHQVTQMGQEVILRCVPISNHLYFYWYRQILGQKVEFLVSFYNNEISEKSEIFDDQFSVERPDGSNFTLKIRSTKLEDSAMYFCASSFGANVLTFGAGSRLTVL.

The chain recombines TRBV6-2 or TRBV6-3 with TRBJ2-5; D may be TRBD1 or TRBD2 (5 bases each). V dropped 5 bases and J dropped 4 bases, with 8 bases sitting between them. CDR3 length: 12 amino acids. In germline, CDR1 is MNHEY, CDR2 SVGEGT. CDR3 region: CASSRGGETQYF. The CDR3 coding sequence is TGTGCCAGCAGTCGGGGCGGAGAGACCCAGTACTTC.

The chain joins TRBV18 to TRBJ1-1, with 9 nucleotides matching TRBD1. V was clipped by 0 bases and J by 1 base; unmatched bases: 6. Germline V gene lookup returns CDR1 KGHSH and CDR2 LQKENI. The CDR3 totals 17 residues. The CDR3 loop is CASSPPTGGIGNTEAFF. CDR3 nucleotides: TGTGCCAGCTCACCACCCACAGGGGGCATCGGGAACACTGAAGCTTTCTTT.

The genes are TRBV7-3 and TRBJ1-6, with 7 bases identical to TRBD1. J gave up 9 bases and V 5 bases, and 4 bases lay outside the gene matches. Germline V CDR1 and CDR2: SGHTA, FQGTGA. CDR3 length: 13 amino acids. CDR3: CASSDRVLSPLHF. CDR3 bases: TGTGCCAGCAGCGACAGGGTGCTTTCACCCCTCCACTTT.

The gene calls are TRBV7-3 and TRBJ2-2, with D possibly matching TRBD1 (7 bases). The CDR3 contains 15 residues. Germline V gene lookup returns CDR1 SGHTA and CDR2 FQGTGA. Between the trimmed V and J ends, which lost 4 bases and 5 bases, there was a span of 14 bases. For the CDR3, the DNA is TGTGCCAGCAGCTCCCGACAGGGAGGAACCGGGGAGCTGTTTTTT. This translates into CASSSRQGGTGELFF.

This chain joins TRBV7-2 and TRBJ2-1; 11 bases line up with TRBD2. J lost 3 bases, V lost 5 bases, and 3 bases had no gene match. The CDR3 covers 15 residues. Germline values: CDR1 SGHTA, CDR2 FQGNSA. CDR3 in DNA: TGTGCCAGCAGCCTGACTAGCGGGGACTACAATGAGCAGTTCTTC. As protein: CASSLTSGDYNEQFF. Full variable domain (missing parts from reference TRBV7-2 and TRBJ2-1): GAGVSQSPSNKVTEKGKDVELRCDPISGHTALYWYRQSLGQGLEFLIYFQGNSAPDKSGLPSDRFSAERTGGSVSTLTIQRTQQEDSAVYLCASSLTSGDYNEQFFGPGTRLTVL.

The genes are TRBV7-6 and TRBJ1-6; 9 nucleotides match TRBD1. Trimming at V came to 0 bases and at J to 7 bases, leaving 10 bases not matched to a gene. The CDR3 covers 18 residues. Germline CDR1 reads SGHVS; CDR2 reads FNYEAQ. The DNA of the CDR3 is TGTGCCAGCAGCTTAGCGGGGAGGGGACAGGGATCGAATTCACCCCTCCACTTT. As protein: CASSLAGRGQGSNSPLHF.

The gene calls are TRBV6-2 or TRBV6-3 and TRBJ1-2, with a tentative D call TRBD1 (5 bases). CDR1 and CDR2 (germline): MNHEY, SVGEGT. The CDR3 totals 15 residues. Trimming left V 2 bases short and J 3 bases short, with 13 bases between. The CDR3 region is CASSYRPGGDYGYTF. CDR3 DNA sequence: TGTGCCAGCAGTTACCGGCCGGGGGGGGACTATGGCTACACCTTC.